Listed below are T cell receptor beta chains from one sample, sequenced in a study of T cell responses to AZD1222 COVID-19 vaccine. Assay: immunoSEQ multiplex PCR; the TCRdb copy retains only in-frame clones and omits some. This table has about 100,000 clones, 80% to 95% appearing once. Sequencing was performed on peripheral blood, taken on day 0 of AZD1222 vaccination. The receptors come from an adult in good health. Each CDR3 is given without its conserved first and last residue. Each record gives: J gene, CDR3 length, V gene, CDR3 protein.

j_gene: TRBJ2-3; len: 12; v_gene: TRBV29-1; CDR3aa: SVISAPLPDTQY
j_gene: TRBJ1-1; len: 13; v_gene: TRBV27; CDR3aa: ASRAGGAGNTEAF
j_gene: TRBJ2-7; len: 12; v_gene: TRBV7-2; CDR3aa: ASSPSGPGGEQY
j_gene: TRBJ2-6; len: 13; v_gene: TRBV5-4; CDR3aa: ASRGGPSGANVLT
j_gene: TRBJ2-7; len: 11; v_gene: TRBV9; CDR3aa: ASSVDGVGEQY
j_gene: TRBJ1-5; len: 12; v_gene: TRBV14; CDR3aa: ASSQGGGNQPQH
j_gene: TRBJ2-1; len: 15; v_gene: TRBV3-1/TRBV3-2; CDR3aa: ASSHFSGRGDYNEQF
j_gene: TRBJ2-1; len: 12; v_gene: TRBV5-6; CDR3aa: ASSFNGSPNEQF
j_gene: TRBJ1-2; len: 13; v_gene: TRBV27; CDR3aa: ASSSGSVANYGYT
j_gene: TRBJ1-4; len: 12; v_gene: TRBV5-1; CDR3aa: ASSPTRGDEKLF
j_gene: TRBJ1-6; len: 14; v_gene: TRBV5-6; CDR3aa: ASSRIRTKDNSPLH
j_gene: TRBJ2-7; len: 15; v_gene: TRBV18; CDR3aa: ASSPPPDGPKDYEQY
j_gene: TRBJ2-7; len: 12; v_gene: TRBV19; CDR3aa: ASIPGLASYEQY
j_gene: TRBJ1-6; len: 12; v_gene: TRBV28; CDR3aa: ASRLPMTNSPLH